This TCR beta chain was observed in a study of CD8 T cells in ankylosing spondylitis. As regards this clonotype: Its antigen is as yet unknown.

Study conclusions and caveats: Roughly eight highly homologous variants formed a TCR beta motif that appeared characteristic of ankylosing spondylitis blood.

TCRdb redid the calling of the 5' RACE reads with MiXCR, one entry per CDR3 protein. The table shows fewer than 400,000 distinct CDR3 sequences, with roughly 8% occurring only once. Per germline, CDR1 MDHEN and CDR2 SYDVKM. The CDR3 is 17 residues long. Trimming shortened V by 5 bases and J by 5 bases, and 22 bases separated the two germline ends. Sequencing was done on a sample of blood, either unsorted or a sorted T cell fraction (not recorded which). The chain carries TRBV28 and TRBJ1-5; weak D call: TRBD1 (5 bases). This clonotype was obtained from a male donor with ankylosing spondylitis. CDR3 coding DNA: TGTGCCAGCAGTCTAAATATTGGAGGGGATAACTATCAGCCCCAGCATTTT. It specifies CASSLNIGGDNYQPQHF.